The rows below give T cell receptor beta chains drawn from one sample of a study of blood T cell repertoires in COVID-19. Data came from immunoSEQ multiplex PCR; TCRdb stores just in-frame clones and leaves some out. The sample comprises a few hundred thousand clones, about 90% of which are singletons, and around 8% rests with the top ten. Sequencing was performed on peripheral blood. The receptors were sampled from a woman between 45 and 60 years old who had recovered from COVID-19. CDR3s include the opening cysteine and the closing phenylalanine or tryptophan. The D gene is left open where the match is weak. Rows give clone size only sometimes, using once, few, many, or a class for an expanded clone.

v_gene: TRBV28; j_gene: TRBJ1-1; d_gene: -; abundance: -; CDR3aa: CASRTANTEAFF; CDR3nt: TGTGCCAGTCGGACAGCGAACACTGAAGCTTTCTTT
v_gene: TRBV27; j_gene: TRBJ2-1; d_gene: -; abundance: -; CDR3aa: CASMWSEAANEQFF; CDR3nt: TGTGCCAGCATGTGGAGTGAAGCAGCCAATGAGCAGTTCTTC
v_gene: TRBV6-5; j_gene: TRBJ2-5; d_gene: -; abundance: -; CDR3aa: CASSYGQLQETQYF; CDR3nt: TGTGCCAGCAGTTACGGGCAGCTCCAAGAGACCCAGTACTTC
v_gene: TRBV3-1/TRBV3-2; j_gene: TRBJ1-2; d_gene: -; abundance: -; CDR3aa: CASSQEYSARDYGYTF; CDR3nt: TGTGCCAGCAGCCAAGAGTATTCGGCCAGGGACTACGGCTACACCTTC
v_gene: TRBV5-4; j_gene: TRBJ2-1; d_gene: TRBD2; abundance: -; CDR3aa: CASSREPGLAGFEQFF; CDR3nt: TGTGCCAGCAGCCGGGAACCGGGACTAGCGGGATTTGAGCAGTTCTTC
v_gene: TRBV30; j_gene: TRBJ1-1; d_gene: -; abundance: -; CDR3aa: CAWSRQVNTEAFF; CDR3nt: TGTGCCTGGAGTCGACAAGTGAACACTGAAGCTTTCTTT
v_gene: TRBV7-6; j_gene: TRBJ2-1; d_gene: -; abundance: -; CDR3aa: CASSLTSNRGHEQFF; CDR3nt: TGTGCCAGCAGCTTAACTTCGAATCGCGGGCATGAGCAGTTCTTC
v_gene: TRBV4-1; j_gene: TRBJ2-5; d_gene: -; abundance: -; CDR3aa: CASSQGIGGATAQYF; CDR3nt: TGCGCCAGCAGCCAAGGGATCGGCGGGGCCACGGCCCAGTACTTC
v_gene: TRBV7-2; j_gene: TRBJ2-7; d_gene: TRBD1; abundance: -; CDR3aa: CASSLGGQVYEQYF; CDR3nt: TGTGCCAGCAGCTTAGGGGGACAGGTCTACGAGCAGTACTTC
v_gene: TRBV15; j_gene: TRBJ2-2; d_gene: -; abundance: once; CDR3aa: CATSSESYNTGELFF; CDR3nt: TGTGCCACCAGCAGTGAGTCTTACAACACCGGGGAGCTGTTTTTT
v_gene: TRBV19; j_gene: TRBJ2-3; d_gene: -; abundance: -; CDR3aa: CASSIGGSTDTQYF; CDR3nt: TGTGCCAGTAGTATAGGAGGTTCCACAGATACGCAGTATTTT
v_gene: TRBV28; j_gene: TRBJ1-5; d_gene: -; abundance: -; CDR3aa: CASSLSARGRNQPQHF; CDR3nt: TGTGCCAGCAGTCTCTCCGCCCGGGGTCGGAATCAGCCCCAGCATTTT
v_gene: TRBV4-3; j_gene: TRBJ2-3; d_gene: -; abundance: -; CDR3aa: CASSQDVGGSVIADTQYF; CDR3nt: TGCGCCAGCAGCCAAGATGTCGGAGGGAGTGTGATCGCAGATACGCAGTATTTT
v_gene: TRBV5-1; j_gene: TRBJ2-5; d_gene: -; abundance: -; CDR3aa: CASSAGRQGYRGYQETQYF; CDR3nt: TGCGCCAGCAGTGCGGGCCGCCAGGGCTATAGGGGGTACCAAGAGACCCAGTACTTC
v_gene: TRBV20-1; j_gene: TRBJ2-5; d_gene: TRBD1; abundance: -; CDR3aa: CTRDRQETQYF; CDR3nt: TGCACCCGGGACAGGCAGGAGACCCAGTACTTC
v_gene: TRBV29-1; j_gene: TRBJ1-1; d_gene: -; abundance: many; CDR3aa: CSGTPGEAFF; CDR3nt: TGCAGCGGAACCCCAGGAGAAGCTTTCTTT
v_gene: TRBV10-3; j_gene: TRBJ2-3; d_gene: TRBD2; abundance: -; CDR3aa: CAISEAGTRHTDTQYF; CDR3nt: TGTGCCATCAGTGAGGCCGGGACTAGGCACACAGATACGCAGTATTTT
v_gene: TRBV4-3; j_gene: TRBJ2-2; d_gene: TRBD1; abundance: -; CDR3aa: CASSQGRTGATGELFF; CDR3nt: TGCGCCAGCAGCCAAGGTAGAACAGGGGCCACCGGGGAGCTGTTTTTT
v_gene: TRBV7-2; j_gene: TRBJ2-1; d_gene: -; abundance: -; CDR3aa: CASSLTGGSQFF; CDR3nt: TGTGCCAGCAGCCTGACAGGAGGCAGTCAGTTCTTC
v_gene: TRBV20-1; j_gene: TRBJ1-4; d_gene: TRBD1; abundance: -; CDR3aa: CSTGQNEKLFF; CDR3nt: TGCAGTACGGGACAGAATGAAAAACTGTTTTTT
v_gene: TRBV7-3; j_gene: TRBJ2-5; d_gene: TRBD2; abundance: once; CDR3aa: CASSPKRLAGAHQETQYF; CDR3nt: TGTGCCAGCAGCCCCAAACGACTAGCGGGAGCGCACCAAGAGACCCAGTACTTC
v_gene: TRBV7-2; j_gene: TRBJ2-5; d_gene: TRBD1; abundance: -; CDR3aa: CASSRQGRETQYF; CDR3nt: TGTGCCAGCAGCAGACAGGGACGGGAGACCCAGTACTTC
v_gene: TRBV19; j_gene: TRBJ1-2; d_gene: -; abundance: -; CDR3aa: CASSSEDSPYNYGYTF; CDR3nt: TGTGCCAGTAGTTCCGAGGACAGCCCGTATAACTATGGCTACACCTTC
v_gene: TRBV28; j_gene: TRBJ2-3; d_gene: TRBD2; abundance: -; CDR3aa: CASSLAGGTTDTQYF; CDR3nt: TGTGCCAGCAGTTTGGCGGGGGGGACGACAGATACGCAGTATTTT
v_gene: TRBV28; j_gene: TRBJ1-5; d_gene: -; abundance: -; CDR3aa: CASSYSSGYSNQPQHF; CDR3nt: TGTGCCAGCAGTTATAGCAGCGGATATAGCAATCAGCCCCAGCATTTT
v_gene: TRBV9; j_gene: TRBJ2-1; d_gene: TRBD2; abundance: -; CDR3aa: CASSRRPREVSSYNEQFF; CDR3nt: TGTGCCAGCAGCCGTAGGCCGCGGGAGGTAAGCTCCTACAATGAGCAGTTCTTC
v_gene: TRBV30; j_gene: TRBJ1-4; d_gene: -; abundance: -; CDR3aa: CAWSDPGDIEKLFF; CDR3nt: TGTGCCTGGAGCGATCCAGGGGATATTGAAAAACTGTTTTTT
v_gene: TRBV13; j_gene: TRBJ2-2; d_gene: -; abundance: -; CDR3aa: CASSPGIAGELFF; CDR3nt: TGTGCCAGCAGCCCCGGGATCGCCGGGGAGCTGTTTTTT
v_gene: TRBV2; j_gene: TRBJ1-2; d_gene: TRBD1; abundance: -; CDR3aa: CASSPGQGNYGYTF; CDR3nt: TGTGCCAGCAGCCCCGGACAGGGGAACTATGGCTACACCTTC
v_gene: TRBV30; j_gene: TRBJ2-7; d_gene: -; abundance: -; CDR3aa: CAWGRGQPQYF; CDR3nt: TGTGCCTGGGGGCGGGGACAGCCGCAGTACTTC
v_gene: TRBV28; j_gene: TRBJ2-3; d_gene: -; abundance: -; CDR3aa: CASSTPLLLHTQYF; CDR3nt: TGTGCCAGCAGTACACCCCTCCTTTTACATACGCAGTATTTT
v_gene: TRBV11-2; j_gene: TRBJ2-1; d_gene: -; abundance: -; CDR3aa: CASSSGGGLYNEQFF; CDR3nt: TGTGCCAGCAGCTCCGGTGGGGGCCTCTACAATGAGCAGTTCTTC
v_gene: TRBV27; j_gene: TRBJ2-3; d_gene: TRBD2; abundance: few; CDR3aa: CASSLGLAVTDTQYF; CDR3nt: TGTGCCAGCAGTTTAGGGCTAGCGGTCACAGATACGCAGTATTTT
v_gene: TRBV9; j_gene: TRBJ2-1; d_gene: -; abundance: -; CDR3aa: CASAEAPYNEQFF; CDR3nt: TGTGCCAGCGCGGAGGCCCCCTACAATGAGCAGTTCTTC
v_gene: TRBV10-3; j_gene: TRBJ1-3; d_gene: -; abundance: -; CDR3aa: CAISEILGNTIYF; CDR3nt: TGTGCCATCAGTGAGATCTTAGGAAACACCATATATTTT
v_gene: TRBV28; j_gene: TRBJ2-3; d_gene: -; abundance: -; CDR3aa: CASSSPGTDTQYF; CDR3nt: TGTGCCAGCAGTTCCCCCGGCACAGATACGCAGTATTTT
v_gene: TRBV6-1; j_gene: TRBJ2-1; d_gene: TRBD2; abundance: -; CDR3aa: CASSLPGLGVDEQFF; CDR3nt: TGTGCCAGCAGTTTACCGGGACTAGGGGTCGATGAGCAGTTCTTC
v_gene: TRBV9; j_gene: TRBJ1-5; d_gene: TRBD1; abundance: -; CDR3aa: CASSVGQGTNQPQHF; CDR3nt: TGTGCCAGCAGCGTGGGACAGGGGACCAATCAGCCCCAGCATTTT
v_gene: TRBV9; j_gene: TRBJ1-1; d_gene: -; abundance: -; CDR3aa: CASSDRHGRRNTEAFF; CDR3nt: TGTGCCAGCAGCGACCGACACGGCAGGCGGAACACTGAAGCTTTCTTT
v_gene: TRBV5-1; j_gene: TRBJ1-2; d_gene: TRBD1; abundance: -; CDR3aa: CASSLSGGDYGYTF; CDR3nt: TGCGCCAGCAGCTTGTCAGGGGGCGACTATGGCTACACCTTC
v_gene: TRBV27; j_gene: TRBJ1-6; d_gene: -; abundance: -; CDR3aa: CASSPAGTRNSPLHF; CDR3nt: TGTGCCAGCAGTCCAGCAGGGACACGAAATTCACCCCTCCACTTT
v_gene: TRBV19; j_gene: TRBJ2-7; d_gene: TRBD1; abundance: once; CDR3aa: CASSRPGQGYEQYF; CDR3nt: TGTGCCAGTAGTCGACCGGGACAGGGGTACGAGCAGTACTTC
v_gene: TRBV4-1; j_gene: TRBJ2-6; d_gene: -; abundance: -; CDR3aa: CASSPYDSGANVLTF; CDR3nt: TGCGCCAGCAGCCCATATGACAGTGGGGCCAACGTCCTGACTTTC
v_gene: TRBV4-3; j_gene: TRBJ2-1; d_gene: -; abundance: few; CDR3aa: CASSHFVRRGSYNEQFF; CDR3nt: TGCGCCAGCAGCCACTTCGTTAGGCGGGGATCCTACAATGAGCAGTTCTTC
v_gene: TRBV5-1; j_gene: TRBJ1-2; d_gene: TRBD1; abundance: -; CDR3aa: CASSRDSYPNYGYTF; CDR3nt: TGCGCCAGCAGCCGGGACAGCTACCCTAACTATGGCTACACCTTC
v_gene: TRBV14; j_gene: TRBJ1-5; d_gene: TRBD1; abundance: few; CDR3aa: CASSHIREGASQQPQHF; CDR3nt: TGTGCCAGCAGCCATATACGGGAGGGGGCATCACAGCAGCCCCAGCATTTT
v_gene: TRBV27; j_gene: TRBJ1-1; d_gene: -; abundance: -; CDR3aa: CASSFGGAGTEAFF; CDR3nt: TGTGCCAGCAGTTTTGGGGGGGCAGGCACTGAAGCTTTCTTT
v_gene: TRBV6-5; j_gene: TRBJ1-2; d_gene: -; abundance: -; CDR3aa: CASSNRRGYGYTF; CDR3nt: TGTGCCAGCAGCAATCGACGGGGCTATGGCTACACCTTC
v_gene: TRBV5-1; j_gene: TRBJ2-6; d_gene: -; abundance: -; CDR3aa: CASSPDGQISSGANVLTF; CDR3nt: TGCGCCAGCAGCCCGGACGGACAGATTTCCTCTGGGGCCAACGTCCTGACTTTC
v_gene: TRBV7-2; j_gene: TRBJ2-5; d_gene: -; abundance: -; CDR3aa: CASSLGELETQYF; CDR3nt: TGTGCCAGCAGCTTAGGGGAGCTGGAGACCCAGTACTTC
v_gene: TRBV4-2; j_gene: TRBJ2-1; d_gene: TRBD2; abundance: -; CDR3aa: CASSQGLAGGNEQFF; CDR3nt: TGTGCCAGCAGCCAAGGACTAGCGGGGGGCAATGAGCAGTTCTTC